This TCR beta chain was found in a study of blood T cell repertoires in COVID-19. Whole-study context: Samples came from the United States, Italy and Spain, spanning acute and convalescent COVID-19. The analysed material was cDNA or gDNA that came from T cells, B-cell-depleted T cells, or PBMCs.

In the original workflow: Scientists estimated how many nucleated cells there were by amplifying reference gene primers. Measured with immunoSEQ multiplex PCR; TCRdb has only the in-frame clones, and not every one. V, J and clone size are those of that table, while D and trimming were read from the DNA. This sample yields about 200,000 clones, of which around 80% are seen a single time; around 9.3% belongs to the top ten. This CDR3 region has 14 residues. Trimming left V 5 bases short and J 1 base short, with 11 bases between. From germline, CDR1 is LGHDT and CDR2 YNNKEL (reference sequence). This clone is a singleton in its sample.

The chain couples TRBV3-1 (or the pseudogene TRBV3-2) to TRBJ1-1; D is undetermined. The sequence was obtained from a woman of 80 years or more with acute or convalescent COVID-19. The sequenced sample consisted of peripheral blood. The CDR3 spells CASSGLLKNTEAFF. CDR3 sequence (DNA): TGTGCCAGCAGCGGACTGTTGAAGAACACTGAAGCTTTCTTT.